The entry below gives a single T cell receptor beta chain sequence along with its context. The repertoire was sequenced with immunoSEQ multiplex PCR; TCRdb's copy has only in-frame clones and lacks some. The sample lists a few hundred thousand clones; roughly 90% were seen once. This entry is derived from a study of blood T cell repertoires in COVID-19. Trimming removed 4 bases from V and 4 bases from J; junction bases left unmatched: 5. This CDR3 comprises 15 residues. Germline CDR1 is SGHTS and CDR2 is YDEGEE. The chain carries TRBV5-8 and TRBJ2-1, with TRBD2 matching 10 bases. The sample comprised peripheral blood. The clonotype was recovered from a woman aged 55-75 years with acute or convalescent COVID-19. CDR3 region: CASSALAGEYNEQFF. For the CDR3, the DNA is TGTGCCAGCAGCGCCCTAGCGGGGGAATACAATGAGCAGTTCTTC.